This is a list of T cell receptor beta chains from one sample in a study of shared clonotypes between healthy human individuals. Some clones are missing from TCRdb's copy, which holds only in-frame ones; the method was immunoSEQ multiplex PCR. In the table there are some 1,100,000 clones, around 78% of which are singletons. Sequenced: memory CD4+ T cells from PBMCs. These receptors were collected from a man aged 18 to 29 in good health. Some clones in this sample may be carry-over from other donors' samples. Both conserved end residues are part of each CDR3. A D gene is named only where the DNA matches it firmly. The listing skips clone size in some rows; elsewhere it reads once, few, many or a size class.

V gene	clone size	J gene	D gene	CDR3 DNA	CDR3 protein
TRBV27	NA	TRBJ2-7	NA	TGTGCCAGCAGTCTAGGGGGGCAGGGTGGCTCCGAGCAGTACTTC	CASSLGGQGGSEQYF
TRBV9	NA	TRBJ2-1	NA	TGTGCCAGCAGCCTCGGAGGAGGGTCCTACAATGAGCAGTTCTTC	CASSLGGGSYNEQFF
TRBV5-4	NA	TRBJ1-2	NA	TGTGCCAGCAGCGGACCCCAGGTATCCTATGGCTACACCTTC	CASSGPQVSYGYTF
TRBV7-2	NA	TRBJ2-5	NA	TGTGCCAGCAAGGAGGGGGTCCAAGAGACCCAGTACTTC	CASKEGVQETQYF
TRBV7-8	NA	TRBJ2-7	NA	TGTGCCAGCAGCTTAGTTGGGTCAGGTGCTGGGGCCGAGCAGTACTTC	CASSLVGSGAGAEQYF
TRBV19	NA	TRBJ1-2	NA	TGTGCCAGTAAAAGGGGTCGGCAGCACGAGAGAAACTATGGCTACACCTTC	CASKRGRQHERNYGYTF
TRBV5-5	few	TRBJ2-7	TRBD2	TGTGCCAGCAGCCTCCGACTAGCGTACTACGAGCAGTACTTC	CASSLRLAYYEQYF
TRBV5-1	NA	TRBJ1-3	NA	TGCGCCAGCAGCATAGAACAGGGCGCTGGAAACACCATATATTTT	CASSIEQGAGNTIYF
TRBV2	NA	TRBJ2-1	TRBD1	TGTGCCAGCAATTCGAACAGGGGAGTAGGTGAGCAGTTCTTC	CASNSNRGVGEQFF
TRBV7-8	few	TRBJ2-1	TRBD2	TGTGCCAGCAGCTCCCTAGCGGGATTCAGGTACAATGAGCAGTTCTTC	CASSSLAGFRYNEQFF